This record looks at one T cell receptor (beta chain) sequence and its context. Its antigen remains unknown. This sample is part of a study of cytomegalovirus exposure and HLA in healthy donors. 60 Vbeta and 13 Jbeta primers were used in PCR. The assay was immunoSEQ multiplex PCR, and TCRdb's table has in-frame clones only and misses some. The table includes 150,000 to 200,000 clones, approximately 80% detected once. Whole-study results and caveats: About 180 TCR beta chains were listed as cytomegalovirus-associated. Using the classifier, cytomegalovirus status was reportedly diagnosed with high specificity and sensitivity.

CDR1 is SGHTA and CDR2 is FQGNSA in the germline V gene. This CDR3 spans 16 amino acids. V was pared by 0 bases and J by 2 bases, with 14 bases between. The receptor comes from a middle-aged woman in good health and CMV-seronegative. The rearrangement joins TRBV7-2 to TRBJ2-7; no firm D call. Sequencing was performed on PBMCs. In nucleotides, the CDR3 is TGTGCCAGCAGCTTAGCGCTTAGCTCCGCGGCCTACGAGCAGTACTTC. Translation gives CASSLALSSAAYEQYF.